A single T cell receptor beta chain is shown here with its context. What it recognizes is unknown. These data originate in a study of cytomegalovirus exposure and HLA in healthy donors. As for the study in general: Earlier sequencing of 150 million to 200 million T cells yielded around 120 million unique TCR beta sequences. Study-wide findings and caveats: According to an earlier analysis, most TCR beta V segments yielded productive rearrangements about 90% or about 30% of the time.

Both 60 Vbeta primers and 13 Jbeta primers went into the PCR. Method: immunoSEQ multiplex PCR; TCRdb's copy keeps in-frame clones and lacks some. The sample comprises roughly 130,000 clones, 75% to 85% of which are singletons, and 4% rests with the top ten. V lost 4 bases, J lost 2 bases, and 9 bases lay in between. The CDR3 runs to 13 residues. Germline V gene sequence: CDR1 MGHRA, CDR2 YSYEKL. This receptor was taken from a woman aged 40 to 55 in good health and CMV-seronegative. V and J are TRBV4-1 and TRBJ2-7; D is possibly TRBD1 (6 bases). Sequencing was carried out using PBMCs. The CDR3 sequence is CASSRQGTYEQYF. The CDR3 DNA follows: TGCGCCAGCAGCCGGCAGGGGACCTACGAGCAGTACTTC.